The source of this TCR beta chain is a study of OX40 agonist ivuxolimab in advanced cancers. Germline V gene sequence: CDR1 MGHRA, CDR2 YSYEKL. The CDR3 length is 15 residues. Trimming stripped 0 bases from V and 4 bases from J, with 11 bases between. At baseline, cycle 4 day 1, and cycle 7 day 1, blood was sampled. General study results and limits: At 0.1 to 3.0 mg/kg, clonal expansion of CD4+ and CD8+ blood T cells had occurred by week 6. Low clonal expansion, among the lowest seen, marked partial responders at 0.1-3.0 mg/kg.

The repertoire was sequenced with immunoSEQ multiplex PCR; TCRdb's copy has only in-frame clones and lacks some. Of 27,000 or so clones listed, around 82% are singletons. A remark on this clone: What it recognizes is unknown.

The clonotype was recovered from an adult with an advanced solid tumor such as melanoma, head and neck, liver or kidney cancer. V is TRBV4-1 and J is TRBJ2-3; no clear D. The sequencing here drew on CD4+ or CD8+ T cells sorted from blood, taken in a trial of the OX40 agonist ivuxolimab. In DNA form, the CDR3 reads TGCGCCAGCAGCCAAGATCGAGACGGCTCAGATACGCAGTATTTT. Its protein product is CASSQDRDGSDTQYF.